Listed below are T cell receptor beta chains from one sample, sequenced in a study of spatial heterogeneity in lung cancer. MiXCR, run by TCRdb on the 5' RACE reads, gives a single entry per CDR3 protein. This sample has about 100,000 distinct CDR3 sequences, with 4.4% found just once. The sequencing here drew on lung tumor tissue, taken at surgery. The receptors originated from a male donor with early-stage non-small cell lung cancer. Both conserved end residues are part of each CDR3. The D gene is left open where the match is weak. Clone sizes are given selectively: once, few, many, or a class where the clone is expanded.

D,J,size,V,DNA,CDR3
NA,TRBJ1-2,many,TRBV28,TGTGCCAGCAGTTGGGCTGCTGGCTACACCTTC,CASSWAAGYTF
NA,TRBJ2-7,NA,TRBV27,TGTGCCACCCACCTCAGGGGCAGGCCCCAAGGCTCCTACGAGCAGTACTTC,CATHLRGRPQGSYEQYF
NA,TRBJ2-7,NA,TRBV18,TGTGCCAGCTCACCACGTCGCACGCACTCCTACGAGCAGTACTTC,CASSPRRTHSYEQYF
TRBD1,TRBJ2-7,many,TRBV20-1,TGCAGTGCTTCCGGGACAGGGCTAAGCGAGCAGTACTTC,CSASGTGLSEQYF
NA,TRBJ2-3,many,TRBV20-1,TGCAGTACCGGGGCTCTCGATACGCAGTATTTT,CSTGALDTQYF
NA,TRBJ2-5,few,TRBV15,TGTGCCACCAGCAGAAACAGTCGAGAGACCCAGTACTTC,CATSRNSRETQYF
NA,TRBJ1-1,many,TRBV28,TGTGCCAGCAGTTTGGTCGGAGACTCCCAGAGAGAAGCTTTCTTT,CASSLVGDSQREAFF
NA,TRBJ1-5,many,TRBV28,TGTGCCAGCAGTTTTTGGGGTAGTTATAGCAATCAGCCCCAGCATTTT,CASSFWGSYSNQPQHF
TRBD1,TRBJ1-6,few,TRBV6-5,TGTGCCAGCAGTAGCAGACAGGGTAATTCACCCCTCCACTTT,CASSSRQGNSPLHF
NA,TRBJ2-2,many,TRBV7-9,TGTGCCAGCAGCTGGGACCCGAACACCGGGGAGCTGTTTTTT,CASSWDPNTGELFF
TRBD1,TRBJ1-5,NA,TRBV20-1,TGCAGTGCTAGAGAAGGACAGGAACATCAGCCCCAGCATTTT,CSAREGQEHQPQHF
NA,TRBJ1-5,few,TRBV5-1,TGCGCCAGTCGACGGGAGCCCCATCAGCCCCAGCATTTT,CASRREPHQPQHF
TRBD1,TRBJ1-5,NA,TRBV28,TGTGCCAGCAGCCCCCGAACAGGGGGCAATCAGCCCCAGCATTTT,CASSPRTGGNQPQHF
NA,TRBJ1-1,many,TRBV20-1,TGCAGTGCTAGGAGGTCAGAGAACACTGAAGCTTTCTTT,CSARRSENTEAFF
TRBD2,TRBJ2-3,many,TRBV6-2/TRBV6-3,TGTGCCAGCAGTCCCGACTACCCGGGAGGTACAGATACGCAGTATTTT,CASSPDYPGGTDTQYF
NA,TRBJ1-1,few,TRBV7-9,TGTGCCAGCAGTTCCCCCAGGGCAGCTCCAGCTTTCTTT,CASSSPRAAPAFF
TRBD1,TRBJ1-1,many,TRBV4-2,TGTGCCAGCAGCCCTGACCTTCAGGGGGCTGAAGCTTTCTTT,CASSPDLQGAEAFF
NA,TRBJ1-5,many,TRBV12-3/TRBV12-4,TGTGCCAGCAACGAACAGGGACAGCCCCAGCATTTT,CASNEQGQPQHF
NA,TRBJ2-7,many,TRBV28,TGTGCCAGCAGTTACTCCGACAGTACCCGGGGAGCGTACGAGCAGTACTTC,CASSYSDSTRGAYEQYF
TRBD2,TRBJ2-1,NA,TRBV20-1,TGCAGTGCTAGTCCCGGACTAGCGGAGGGGGGTGAGCAGTTCTTC,CSASPGLAEGGEQFF
TRBD1,TRBJ1-6,many,TRBV6-5,TGTGCCAGCAGTTACTCGAATCCCGGGACAGCGAATTCACCCCTCCACTTT,CASSYSNPGTANSPLHF
NA,TRBJ1-4,many,TRBV7-9,TGTGCCAGCAGCCTCGCTACTCTAACAGGGAAGGTGGGAAAACTGTTTTTT,CASSLATLTGKVGKLFF
NA,TRBJ1-4,few,TRBV6-4,TGTGCCAGCAGCGTGGTACCTGGGAGGGATGAAAAACTGTTTTTT,CASSVVPGRDEKLFF
NA,TRBJ2-7,many,TRBV28,TGTGCCAGCAGTTTACGGGGGTCGCCAGCCGAGCAGTACTTC,CASSLRGSPAEQYF
NA,TRBJ2-7,many,TRBV3-1,TGTGCCAGCAGCCAAGCTCTGGGGCCGACCTACGAGCAGTACTTC,CASSQALGPTYEQYF
TRBD2,TRBJ2-7,many,TRBV27,TGTGCCAGCAGTGACAGACTAGCGGATAGATCCTACGAGCAGTACTTC,CASSDRLADRSYEQYF
NA,TRBJ1-1,NA,TRBV30,TGTGCCTGGCACCGGGACGGCAACTCTTTCTTT,CAWHRDGNSFF
NA,TRBJ1-1,many,TRBV7-9,TGTGCCAGCAGGACCCCAGCCGGCCCCTTGAACACTGAAGCTTTCTTT,CASRTPAGPLNTEAFF
NA,TRBJ2-1,many,TRBV20-1,TGCAGCGCAGGGTTTTTCTATGAGCAGTTCTTC,CSAGFFYEQFF